The clone carrying this T cell receptor beta chain was seen only once. This sample stems from a study of control samples from healthy donors and cancer patients. Some clones are missing from TCRdb's copy, which holds only in-frame ones; the method was immunoSEQ multiplex PCR. Counted here are hundreds of thousands of clones, approximately 80% occurring once; the ten biggest clones make up 13%. This CDR3 region has 14 residues. Trimming cost V 5 bases and J 4 bases; bases outside gene matches: 7. Germline CDR1 and CDR2: LNHDA and SQIVND (reference sequence). This sequence joins TRBV19 and TRBJ1-2; TRBD1 matches 7 bases. This TCR derives from a woman aged 60-75 years with lung cancer. Sequencing input: PBMCs. As DNA, the CDR3 is TGTGCCAGTAGTCCCAGGGGGTCCGGCTATGGCTACACCTTC. It encodes CASSPRGSGYGYTF.